This record covers a single TCR beta chain. Its target antigen remains unknown. The record has no base qualities; no much larger clone is one base away. This record comes from a study of T cell responses to AZD1222 COVID-19 vaccine (dated by TCRdb to the early 2020s). As for the study more broadly: AZD1222 recipients given second doses at about 4 weeks or at about 12 weeks were pooled, since spike-specific TCR depth and breadth were not found to differ between the two schedules. Trial participants were enrolled by age into 18-55, 56-69 and 70-plus year subgroups, with roughly 160, 29 and 62 TCR-sequenced participants respectively. TCR sequencing covered roughly 230 trial participants: 200 to 220 given two doses of AZD1222 and approximately 26 given two doses of MenACWY control vaccine. Here is what the overall study found, with its caveats: CD4 TCRs associated with the vaccine covered the entire spike protein, and the dominant responses were in regions 160-218 and 743-854. Spike-specific TCR breadth and depth rose significantly after two AZD1222 doses compared with day 0 and with MenACWY recipients. In the small 56-69-year group, the increase in depth fell short of significance, most likely because of low power. Most participants were white British and females outnumbered males, and the authors suggested that clonal diversity may have been underestimated. Reportedly, almost half of the unique spike-specific TCRs recognized epitopes lying outside the regions that are mutated in the B.1.351 and B.1.1.7 variants. Because no day 14 peak-response samples were available, the repertoires could be characterized only after the peak T cell response. Conclusions about previously exposed vaccinees are limited because only five to seven AZD1222 recipients were SARS-CoV-2 seropositive at baseline.

The germline V gene (reference sequence) specifies SEHNR as CDR1 and FQNEAQ as CDR2. The CDR3 numbers 17 residues from cysteine through phenylalanine. The retained sequence is limited to the CDR3, 51 bases, with the frame set at the first base. The V end gives up 5 bases and the J end 3 bases, leaving 11 bases in the junction not matched to a gene. The intended sense of this specimen's time point label: baseline before first vaccination. Vaccinee samples came from UK trials COV001 and COV002, including a single-blind randomized controlled phase 2/3 trial of AZD1222 (ChAdOx1 nCoV-19) in healthy adults. Trial participant PBMC samples were collected at day 0 and day 28 after the second dose for TCRbeta chain sequencing. The CDR3 regions of human TCRbeta chains were analyzed by immunosequencing. The published analysis was carried out like this. TCRs in the repertoires were matched against a reference library of SARS-CoV-2-specific TCRs that had been generated with the MIRA antigen-specificity platform. Breadth meant the fraction of unique TCRs that were SARS-CoV-2-associated, whereas depth meant the fraction of total T cells that were SARS-CoV-2-associated. Using the MIRA data, each spike-specific TCR was mapped to the spike region that the TCR reacts to and placed in a CD4 or CD8 class. Log10-transformed breadth and depth values were compared by one-way ANOVA with Sidak's multiple comparisons tests. This is the immuneACCESS table as TCRdb keeps it, with only in-frame sequences that have V and J called. A part of the clones is gone; compared with another copy, unresolved V genes explain less than half, and the rest is unexplained. Clone size and the V and J calls come from that table; the DNA yielded D and trimming. The sample table shows over 110,000 clones, and approximately 94% are seen once. Approximately 5.4% of the sample is in the top ten clones.

The source of this sequence is an adult in good health. Here the chain combines TRBV7-9 and TRBJ2-2; 8 bases in between match TRBD1. The material was peripheral blood, obtained on day 0 of AZD1222 vaccination. The DNA is as follows: TGTGCCAGCAGCAAAAAGACCAGGGGGCAAGACACCGGGGAGCTGTTTTTT. Its product reads: CASSKKTRGQDTGELFF.